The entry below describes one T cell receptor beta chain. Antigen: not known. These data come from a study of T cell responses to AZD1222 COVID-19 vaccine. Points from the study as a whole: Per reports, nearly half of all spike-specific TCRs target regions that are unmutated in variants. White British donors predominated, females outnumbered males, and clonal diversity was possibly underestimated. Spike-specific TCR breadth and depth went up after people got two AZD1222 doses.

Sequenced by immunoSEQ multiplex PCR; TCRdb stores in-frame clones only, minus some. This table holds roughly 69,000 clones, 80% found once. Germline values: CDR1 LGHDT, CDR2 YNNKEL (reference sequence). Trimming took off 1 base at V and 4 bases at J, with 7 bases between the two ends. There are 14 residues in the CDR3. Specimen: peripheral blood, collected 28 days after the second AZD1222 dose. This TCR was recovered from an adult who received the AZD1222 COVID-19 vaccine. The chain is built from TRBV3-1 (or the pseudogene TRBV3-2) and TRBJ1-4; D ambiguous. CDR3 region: CASSQVVFNEKLFF. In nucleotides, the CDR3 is TGTGCCAGCAGCCAAGTTGTCTTTAATGAAAAACTGTTTTTT.